Below are 26 T cell receptor beta chains sequenced from a single sample in a study of T cell changes during pregnancy in multiple sclerosis. Sequencing was performed with immunoSEQ multiplex PCR; in TCRdb, only in-frame clones are kept and a portion is missing. The sample holds around 100,000 clones, around 90% seen once. Material: peripheral blood, obtained in the third trimester of pregnancy. These receptors all stem from a female donor with multiple sclerosis, enrolled in a pregnancy study.

The CDR3 protein is CASSEMGLAGVTQYF. The CDR3 bases are TGTGCCAGCAGCGAGATGGGACTAGCGGGGGTGACCCAGTACTTC. The genes are TRBV5-4 and TRBJ2-5; 14 nucleotides line up with TRBD2. The germline CDR1 and CDR2 sequences are SGHNT and YYREEE (reference sequence). J lost 7 bases, V lost 4 bases, and 6 bases had no gene match. This CDR3 has 15 amino acids. Based on the CDR3 plus reference TRBV5-4 and TRBJ2-5, the full variable domain is ETGVTQSPTHLIKTRGQQVTLRCSSQSGHNTVSWYQQALGQGPQFIFQYYREEENGRGNFPPRFSGLQFPNYSSELNVNALELDDSALYLCASSEMGLAGVTQYFGPGTRLLVL.

The rearrangement links TRBV10-3 to TRBJ2-1; perhaps TRBD2 as D (5 bases). CDR1 is ENHRY, CDR2 SYGVKD, per germline. V lost 4 bases and J 0 bases, leaving 10 bases between the germline ends. The CDR3 covers 15 residues. Here the CDR3 reads CAISVDLSSYNEQFF. In DNA form, the CDR3 reads TGTGCCATCAGTGTGGACTTGAGCTCCTACAATGAGCAGTTCTTC.

The J gene is TRBJ2-7, the V gene TRBV6-5; D remains ambiguous. Per germline, CDR1 MNHEY and CDR2 SVGAGI. There are 13 residues in the CDR3. With 8 bases removed from V and 1 base from J, the gap between germline ends came to 12 bases. In DNA, the CDR3 is TGTGCCAGCGGGTTCCTCGGGTCCTACGAGCAGTACTTC. Its translation is CASGFLGSYEQYF.

The J gene is TRBJ2-2, the V gene TRBV5-1; D is possibly TRBD1 (6 bases). Trimming removed 6 bases from V and 7 bases from J, with 19 bases in between. Per germline, CDR1 SGHRS and CDR2 YFSETQ. The CDR3 sequence is 15 residues long. DNA for the CDR3: TGCGCCAGCACGCGACAGGTGGCGCCGGGCGGGGAGCTGTTTTTT. Encoded protein: CASTRQVAPGGELFF.

This rearrangement joins TRBV5-4 to TRBJ2-7; D perhaps matches TRBD2 (6 bases). V was trimmed by 4 bases and J by 0 bases, leaving 11 bases between them. Germline CDR1 is SGHNT and CDR2 is YYREEE (reference sequence). CDR3 length equals 14 residues. CDR3 loop: CASSIETSSYEQYF. CDR3 DNA sequence: TGTGCCAGCAGCATTGAGACTAGCTCCTACGAGCAGTACTTC.

This rearrangement joins TRBV4-1 to TRBJ1-4; no reliable D call. V was pared by 1 base and J by 8 bases, with 14 bases between. Germline CDR1 and CDR2: MGHRA and YSYEKL. The CDR3 totals 15 residues. The CDR3 sequence is CASSQGRVPEEKLFF. CDR3 bases: TGCGCCAGCAGCCAAGGGCGGGTCCCGGAGGAAAAACTGTTTTTT.

The chain recombines TRBV6-1 with TRBJ1-5; TRBD1 is a possible D gene (6 bases). This CDR3 has 14 amino acids. CDR1 and CDR2 from the germline V gene are MNHNS and SASEGT. Trimming left V 5 bases short and J 5 bases short, with 13 bases between. The CDR3 coding sequence is TGTGCCAGCAGTTCGCGCGGGGGGCATCAGCCCCAGCATTTT. It encodes CASSSRGGHQPQHF.

The chain employs TRBV7-8 and TRBJ1-5, with 7 bases lining up with TRBD1. CDR3 length: 14 amino acids. CDR1 is SGHVS and CDR2 is FQNEAQ in the germline V gene. Trimming at V came to 4 bases and at J to 6 bases, leaving 6 bases not matched to a gene. The CDR3: CASSSEQGIQPQHF. The CDR3 DNA follows: TGTGCCAGCAGCTCCGAACAGGGGATTCAGCCCCAGCATTTT.

This chain links TRBV9 with TRBJ2-7; D possibly corresponds to TRBD2 (6 bases). The V end was cut by 3 bases, the J end by 7 bases, with 20 bases between. Germline V gene data show CDR1 as SGDLS and CDR2 as YYNGEE. This CDR3 is built from 15 residues. The chain's CDR3 is CASSAPGTSIREQYF. CDR3 nucleotides: TGTGCCAGCAGCGCCCCCGGGACTTCCATTCGGGAGCAGTACTTC.

This clone was seen a single time. The genes are TRBV6-4 and TRBJ2-3, with TRBD2 as a possible D gene (7 bases). Looked up from germline, CDR1 is MRHNA and CDR2 is SNTAGT. The CDR3 is made up of 15 amino acids. The V gene lost 5 bases and the J gene lost 3 bases, with 15 bases spanning the gap. DNA of the CDR3: TGTGCCAGCAGTCGGGGGCTAGCGGAGACAGATACGCAGTATTTT. Amino acid sequence: CASSRGLAETDTQYF.

This clone occurred once. The gene calls are TRBV7-2 and TRBJ2-7; 14 nucleotides line up with TRBD2. The CDR3 extends over 15 amino acids. Germline V CDR1 and CDR2: SGHTA, FQGNSA. V shed 5 bases, J shed 5 bases, and the junction held 5 bases outside the gene matches. The CDR3 DNA reads TGTGCCAGCAGCCCGGGACTAGCGGGAGCCAACGAGCAGTACTTC. This encodes CASSPGLAGANEQYF.

This rearrangement joins TRBV4-2 to TRBJ2-2; the match to TRBD1 covers 8 bases. Germline V CDR1 and CDR2: LGHNA, YNFKEQ. V lost 0 bases to trimming and J lost 6 bases; unmatched junction nucleotides: 3. The CDR3 has 15 amino acids. The CDR3: CASSQENRGSGELFF. CDR3 nucleotides: TGTGCCAGCAGCCAAGAGAACAGGGGGTCCGGGGAGCTGTTTTTT.

The J gene is TRBJ1-2, the V gene TRBV6-1, with D possibly TRBD1 on 6 matching bases. The CDR3 length is 14 residues. Germline V gene data show CDR1 as MNHNS and CDR2 as SASEGT. Trimming took 5 bases from V and 4 from J, leaving 14 bases between them. The CDR3 bases are TGTGCCAGCAGTCCACAGGGACCGGGCTATGGCTACACCTTC. Its translation: CASSPQGPGYGYTF.

Comments on this clone: Different DNA sequences within this sample yield the same CDR3. The chain uses TRBV7-3 and TRBJ1-1; unclear D gene. Trimming cost V 1 base and J 1 base, with 10 bases left between them. CDR1 is SGHTA, CDR2 FQGTGA, per germline. The CDR3 is 15 residues long. CDR3 DNA: TGTGCCAGCAGCTTAAACGGCGGGGAGAACACTGAAGCTTTCTTT. Residues: CASSLNGGENTEAFF.

This clone has just one count. The chain is built from TRBV6-1 and TRBJ2-3; D gene unclear. The germline gives CDR1 MNHNS, CDR2 SASEGT. Trimming removed 2 bases from V and 5 bases from J, with 14 bases in between. This CDR3 is 15 amino acids long. CDR3 bases: TGTGCCAGCAGTGAATTTGGTAGCTATAGAGATACGCAGTATTTT. Protein sequence: CASSEFGSYRDTQYF.

The rearrangement uses TRBV7-3 and TRBJ2-1, with 9 bases identical to TRBD1. V lost 4 bases to trimming and J lost 4 bases; unmatched junction nucleotides: 5. In germline, CDR1 is SGHTA, CDR2 FQGTGA. CDR3 size: 15 residues. CDR3 amino acids: CASSSPGQGYNEQFF. CDR3 in DNA: TGTGCCAGCAGCTCCCCGGGACAGGGATACAATGAGCAGTTCTTC.

The gene calls are TRBV7-2 and TRBJ1-6, with TRBD1 matching 10 bases. Germline V CDR1 and CDR2: SGHTA, FQGNSA. J lost 7 bases, V lost 5 bases, and 8 bases had no gene match. The CDR3 is 16 residues long. The CDR3 is CASSTATGGLNSPLHF. The CDR3 DNA sequence: TGTGCCAGCAGCACAGCGACAGGGGGCTTGAATTCACCCCTCCACTTT.

This chain connects TRBV18 to TRBJ1-4; D may be TRBD1 (6 bases). CDR3 length: 14 residues. The germline V gene has CDR1 KGHSH and CDR2 LQKENI. Trimming took 2 bases from V and 8 from J, leaving 12 bases between them. CDR3 bases: TGTGCCAGCTCACCAACGGGACATGGAGAAAAACTGTTTTTT. It specifies CASSPTGHGEKLFF.

In this sample, this clone turned up a few times. V and J are TRBV19 and TRBJ1-2; D is unclear. Per the germline V gene, CDR1 is LNHDA and CDR2 is SQIVND (reference sequence). Trimming removed 5 bases at V and 8 bases at J, with 9 bases between. The CDR3 has 11 amino acids. This CDR3 reads CASSSRVGYTF. The CDR3 DNA reads as TGTGCCAGTAGTTCGCGGGTCGGCTACACCTTC.

V and J are TRBV18 and TRBJ1-5, with 10 bases matching TRBD1. There are 14 residues in the CDR3. V gave up 6 bases and J gave up 6 bases; unmatched junction bases: 5. From germline, CDR1 is KGHSH and CDR2 LQKENI. CDR3 sequence: CASSRTGGGQPQHF. DNA of the CDR3: TGTGCCAGCTCGCGGACAGGGGGAGGTCAGCCCCAGCATTTT.

V and J are TRBV11-2 and TRBJ2-7, with 8 bases identical to TRBD1. V lost 5 bases to trimming and J lost 4 bases; unmatched junction nucleotides: 7. CDR1 SGHAT and CDR2 FQNNGV come from the germline V gene. The CDR3 extends over 14 amino acids. The DNA for the CDR3 is TGTGCCAGCAGCGCCAGTGACAGGGGATACGAGCAGTACTTC. It codes for CASSASDRGYEQYF. Drawing the rest from reference TRBV11-2 and TRBJ2-7, the complete variable domain is EAGVAQSPRYKIIEKRQSVAFWCNPISGHATLYWYQQILGQGPKLLIQFQNNGVVDDSQLPKDRFSAERLKGVDSTLKIQPAKLEDSAVYLCASSASDRGYEQYFGPGTRLTVT.

This chain joins TRBV5-6 and TRBJ2-7, with 10 positions matching TRBD2. The CDR3 sequence is 17 residues long. The ends lost 2 bases at V and 3 bases at J; junction bases unmatched: 11. The germline V gene has CDR1 SGHDT and CDR2 YYEEEE. The CDR3 DNA reads as TGTGCCAGCAGCTTCGGGTCTGGGACTAGCGCCAACTACGAGCAGTACTTC. Its protein is CASSFGSGTSANYEQYF.

The chain uses TRBV5-4 and TRBJ2-1, with D perhaps matching TRBD1 (5 bases). The V end lost 1 base, the J end lost 4 bases, and 9 bases lay between the germline ends. This CDR3 comprises 14 residues. In germline, CDR1 is SGHNT, CDR2 YYREEE (reference sequence). Here the CDR3 reads CASSLTGSYNEQFF. The DNA of the CDR3 is TGTGCCAGCAGCTTGACAGGTTCTTACAATGAGCAGTTCTTC.

CDR3 coding DNA: TGTGCCAGCAGCGTAGTAGGACAGGGAGAGACCCAGTACTTC. It encodes CASSVVGQGETQYF. The chain joins TRBV9 to TRBJ2-5; 8 positions agree with TRBD1. The CDR3 spans 14 residues. Germline V gene sequence: CDR1 SGDLS, CDR2 YYNGEE. The junction had 2 bases not matched to a gene; V was cut back by 0 bases and J by 4 bases.

V is TRBV27 and J is TRBJ2-5; 7 bases map to TRBD2. Trimming took 6 bases from V and 0 from J; bases not matched to a gene: 4. The CDR3 covers 14 residues. The germline CDR1 and CDR2 sequences are MNHEY and SMNVEV (reference sequence). The CDR3 here is CASRTRGNQETQYF. CDR3 coding DNA: TGTGCCAGCAGAACGCGGGGGAACCAAGAGACCCAGTACTTC.

V gene TRBV6-1 combines with J gene TRBJ1-2; TRBD1 matches 10 bases. This CDR3 is built from 14 residues. In germline, CDR1 is MNHNS, CDR2 SASEGT. The V and J ends lost 3 bases and 3 bases, in that order; junction bases with no gene match: 1. CDR3 in amino acids: CASSETGGHYGYTF. The CDR3 region has the DNA TGTGCCAGCAGTGAGACAGGGGGCCACTATGGCTACACCTTC.